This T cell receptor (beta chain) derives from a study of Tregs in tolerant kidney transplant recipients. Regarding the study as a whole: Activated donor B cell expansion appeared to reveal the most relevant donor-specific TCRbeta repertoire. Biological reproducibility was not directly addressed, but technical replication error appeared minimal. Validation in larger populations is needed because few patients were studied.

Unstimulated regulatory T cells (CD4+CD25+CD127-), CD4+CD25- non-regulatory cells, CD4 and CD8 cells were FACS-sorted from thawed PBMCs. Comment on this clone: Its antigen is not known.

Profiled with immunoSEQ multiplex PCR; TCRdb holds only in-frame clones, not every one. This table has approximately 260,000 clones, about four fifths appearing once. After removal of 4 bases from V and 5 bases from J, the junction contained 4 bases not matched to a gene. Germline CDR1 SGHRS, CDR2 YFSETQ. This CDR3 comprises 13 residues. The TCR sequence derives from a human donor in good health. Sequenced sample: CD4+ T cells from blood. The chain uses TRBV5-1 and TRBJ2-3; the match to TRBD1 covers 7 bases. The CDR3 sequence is CASSKGTEDTQYF. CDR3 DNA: TGCGCCAGCAGCAAAGGGACAGAAGATACGCAGTATTTT.